Presented here are 18 T cell receptor beta chains from one specimen sequenced in a study of cytomegalovirus exposure and HLA in healthy donors. TCRdb's copy holds only in-frame clones and misses some; the assay was immunoSEQ multiplex PCR. The data contain about 88,000 clones, roughly 83% of them singletons. Source material: PBMCs. These receptors all come from a woman under 30 in good health and CMV-seropositive.

This clone has only one observation. V usage is TRBV30 and J usage is TRBJ1-3; 10 bases agree with TRBD1. Germline-derived CDR1 and CDR2 are GTSNPN and SVGIG (reference sequence). The CDR3 has 17 residues. V dropped 2 bases and J dropped 2; count of bases not matched to a gene: 9. The CDR3 spells CAWSLPGTGEAGNTIYF. In nucleotides, the CDR3 is TGTGCCTGGAGTTTACCTGGGACAGGGGAGGCTGGAAACACCATATATTTT.

J is TRBJ2-1 and V is TRBV18; tentatively, D is TRBD2 (5 bases). CDR1 is KGHSH and CDR2 is LQKENI in the germline V gene. V was trimmed by 5 bases and J by 5 bases, leaving 16 bases between them. CDR3 length: 15 amino acids. CDR3 protein: CASSASPGSDNEQFF. The CDR3 DNA reads TGTGCCAGCTCAGCTAGCCCGGGGTCGGACAATGAGCAGTTCTTC.

The chain carries TRBV6-1 and TRBJ2-7; 7 nucleotides agree with TRBD2. This CDR3 spans 14 amino acids. The ends lost 8 bases at V and 0 bases at J; junction bases unmatched: 7. The germline CDR1 and CDR2 sequences are MNHNS and SASEGT. CDR3 nucleotides: TGTGCCAGCTTACTGGGACTACCCTCCTACGAGCAGTACTTC. It encodes CASLLGLPSYEQYF.

The gene calls are TRBV4-2 and TRBJ1-2; no definite D call. This CDR3 has 15 residues. CDR1 LGHNA and CDR2 YNFKEQ come from the germline V gene. Trimming removed 0 bases at V and 7 bases at J, with 15 bases between. The CDR3 region is CASSQDVAIRSGYTF. The CDR3 DNA follows: TGTGCCAGCAGCCAAGATGTTGCGATCCGGAGTGGCTACACCTTC.

V usage is TRBV29-1 and J usage is TRBJ1-2; the D gene is possibly TRBD1 (6 bases). The germline V gene encodes CDR1 SQVTM and CDR2 ANQGSEA. The CDR3 totals 14 residues. Trimming left V 4 bases short and J 3 bases short, with 15 bases between. The CDR3 protein is CSVGGTPGHYGYTF. DNA for the CDR3: TGCAGCGTTGGTGGGACACCGGGACACTATGGCTACACCTTC. Complete variable domain (other parts from reference TRBV29-1 and TRBJ1-2): SAVISQKPSRDICQRGTSLTIQCQVDSQVTMMFWYRQQPGQSLTLIATANQGSEATYESGFVIDKFPISRPNLTFSTLTVSNMSPEDSSIYLCSVGGTPGHYGYTFGSGTRLTVV.

This clone was seen only once. The chain couples TRBV5-5 to TRBJ1-1, with D tentatively TRBD1 (6 bases). Trimming removed 2 bases at V and 7 bases at J, with 15 bases between. Germline V lookup: CDR1 SGHKS, CDR2 YYEKEE (reference sequence). The CDR3 consists of 14 residues. CDR3 protein: CASSFSWTAREAFF. The CDR3 nucleotides read TGTGCCAGCAGCTTTTCTTGGACAGCCCGTGAAGCTTTCTTT.

V is TRBV11-2 and J is TRBJ1-2; 12 nucleotides align to TRBD1. This CDR3 region has 16 residues. V dropped 4 bases and J dropped 4; count of bases not matched to a gene: 7. Germline CDR1 reads SGHAT; CDR2 reads FQNNGV. The CDR3: CASSSPGQGARYGYTF. The CDR3 DNA reads TGTGCCAGCAGCTCACCGGGACAGGGGGCTCGCTATGGCTACACCTTC.

The J gene is TRBJ2-7, the V gene TRBV23-1; no firm D call. TRBV23-1 counts as an open reading frame of uncertain function. CDR3 length: 13 amino acids. V was clipped by 2 bases and J by 1 base, with 6 bases between them. The CDR3 protein is CASSQRRSYEQYF. The CDR3, as DNA: TGCGCCAGCAGTCAAAGGCGGTCCTACGAGCAGTACTTC.

The rearrangement links TRBV6-5 to TRBJ2-3, with D tentatively TRBD1 (6 bases). CDR1 is MNHEY, CDR2 SVGAGI, per germline. V lost 0 bases to trimming and J lost 5 bases, with 12 bases between them. The CDR3 is 15 residues long. CDR3 coding DNA: TGTGCCAGCAGTTACTCTAACAGGGTTGGAGATACGCAGTATTTT. This codes for CASSYSNRVGDTQYF.

The chain couples TRBV7-2 to TRBJ1-5; TRBD1 matches at 7 bases. The CDR3 length is 13 residues. Germline V lookup: CDR1 SGHTA, CDR2 FQGNSA. Losses at the gene ends were 5 bases for V and 5 bases for J; bases not matched to a gene: 3. The CDR3 DNA is TGTGCCAGCAGCGCCCAGGGGGATCAGCCCCAGCATTTT. Residues: CASSAQGDQPQHF. Full variable domain (remainder filled in from reference TRBV7-2 and TRBJ1-5): GAGVSQSPSNKVTEKGKDVELRCDPISGHTALYWYRQSLGQGLEFLIYFQGNSAPDKSGLPSDRFSAERTGGSVSTLTIQRTQQEDSAVYLCASSAQGDQPQHFGDGTRLSIL.

The chain combines TRBV28 with TRBJ2-7, with a possible D match to TRBD2 (6 bases). Germline V gene sequence: CDR1 MDHEN, CDR2 SYDVKM. V was clipped by 5 bases and J by 1 base, with 18 bases between them. CDR3 length: 16 residues. Written as DNA, the CDR3 is TGTGCCAGCAGTCTCAACAGGTGGGGGGAGTCCTACGAGCAGTACTTC. As protein: CASSLNRWGESYEQYF.

V gene TRBV7-8 combines with J gene TRBJ2-3, with 9 bases that match TRBD2. From germline, CDR1 is SGHVS and CDR2 FQNEAQ. This CDR3 contains 15 residues. Unmatched junction bases numbered 6, after V lost 1 base and J lost 7 bases. This CDR3 is CASSLVRLAGHTQYF. CDR3 sequence (DNA): TGTGCCAGCAGCTTAGTTCGGCTAGCGGGGCATACGCAGTATTTT.

The chain combines TRBV11-2 with TRBJ2-7; D gene uncertain. Trimming removed 5 bases from V and 0 bases from J, with 11 bases in between. The germline gives CDR1 SGHAT, CDR2 FQNNGV. This CDR3 has 14 amino acids. The CDR3 protein is CASSQILHSYEQYF. The CDR3 region has the DNA TGTGCCAGCAGCCAGATATTGCACTCCTACGAGCAGTACTTC.

The V call is TRBV4-3, the J call TRBJ1-2, with TRBD1 as a possible D gene (5 bases). Germline lookup yields CDR1 LGHNA and CDR2 YSLEER. The CDR3 totals 16 residues. V was pared by 3 bases and J by 2 bases, with 16 bases between. CDR3 residues: CASSHQSGLLNYGYTF. CDR3 sequence (DNA): TGCGCCAGCAGCCACCAATCAGGGCTCCTAAACTATGGCTACACCTTC.

The chain is built from TRBV6-1 and TRBJ2-7; D possibly corresponds to TRBD1 (6 bases). The CDR3 sequence is 12 residues long. Trimming took off 6 bases at V and 5 bases at J, with 11 bases between the two ends. Per germline, CDR1 MNHNS and CDR2 SASEGT. Here the CDR3 reads CASRLGGNEQYF. The CDR3 nucleotides read TGTGCCAGCAGGCTAGGGGGAAACGAGCAGTACTTC.

The chain recombines TRBV9 with TRBJ2-5; 11 bases map to TRBD2. The CDR3 is 16 residues long. V lost 2 bases, J lost 4 bases, and 7 bases stayed unmatched. Germline values: CDR1 SGDLS, CDR2 YYNGEE. The CDR3 spells CASSVASGGFVETQYF. CDR3 sequence (DNA): TGTGCCAGCAGCGTCGCTAGCGGGGGGTTCGTAGAGACCCAGTACTTC. Full variable domain (rest looked up from reference TRBV9 and TRBJ2-5): DSGVTQTPKHLITATGQRVTLRCSPRSGDLSVYWYQQSLDQGLQFLIQYYNGEERAKGNILERFSAQQFPDLHSELNLSSLELGDSALYFCASSVASGGFVETQYFGPGTRLLVL.

V and J are TRBV9 and TRBJ1-1, with D possibly being TRBD1 (5 bases). The CDR3 spans 15 residues. Germline lookup yields CDR1 SGDLS and CDR2 YYNGEE. Trimming cost V 0 bases and J 4 bases, with 13 bases left between them. The CDR3 bases are TGTGCCAGCAGCGTAGATGGGGGGGGGTTCACTGAAGCTTTCTTT. Amino acids: CASSVDGGGFTEAFF.

The genes are TRBV12-5 and TRBJ1-1; 7 nucleotides line up with TRBD1. The germline gives CDR1 LGHNT, CDR2 FRNRAP. This CDR3 contains 17 residues. Trimming removed 1 base from V and 7 bases from J; junction bases left unmatched: 15. The CDR3 DNA sequence: TGTGCTAGTGGTTTGGCCCAATCCGGGACAGTAATACGTGAAGCTTTCTTT. Its protein product is CASGLAQSGTVIREAFF.